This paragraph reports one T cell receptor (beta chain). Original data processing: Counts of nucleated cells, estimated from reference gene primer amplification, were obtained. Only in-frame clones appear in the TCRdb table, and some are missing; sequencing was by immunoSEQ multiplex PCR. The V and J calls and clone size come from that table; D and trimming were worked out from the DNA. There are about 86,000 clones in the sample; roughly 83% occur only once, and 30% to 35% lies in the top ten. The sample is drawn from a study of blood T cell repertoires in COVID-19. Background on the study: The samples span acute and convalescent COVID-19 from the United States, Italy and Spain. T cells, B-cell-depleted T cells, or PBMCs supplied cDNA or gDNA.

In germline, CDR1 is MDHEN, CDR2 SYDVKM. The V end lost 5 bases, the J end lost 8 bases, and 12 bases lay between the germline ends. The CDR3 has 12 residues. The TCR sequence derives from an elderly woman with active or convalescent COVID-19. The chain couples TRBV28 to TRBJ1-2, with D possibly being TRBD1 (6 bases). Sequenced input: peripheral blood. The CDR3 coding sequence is TGTGCCAGCAGTACAACAGGGACCGGCTACACCTTC. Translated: CASSTTGTGYTF.